This T cell receptor (beta chain) stems from a study of T cell responses to AZD1222 COVID-19 vaccine. General study findings and limits: Baseline serostatus was positive in only a handful of AZD1222 recipients. The sample set comprised mostly white British donors with more females, and clonal diversity was possibly underestimated. Spike-specific TCR breadth and depth both grew after two AZD1222 doses. Spike as a whole was targeted by vaccine-associated CD4 TCRs, dominant at 160-218 and 743-854.

Between the trimmed V and J ends, which lost 2 bases and 1 base, there was a span of 7 bases. The CDR3 runs 13 residues. Germline CDR1 and CDR2: SGHRS and YFSETQ. Comments on this clone: Its cognate antigen is unknown.

The assay was immunoSEQ multiplex PCR, and TCRdb's table has in-frame clones only and misses some. The sample lists some 200,000 clones, roughly 92% seen once, with roughly 1% in the top ten. The receptor was isolated from an adult who received the AZD1222 COVID-19 vaccine. This material consisted of peripheral blood, taken 28 days after the second AZD1222 dose. The rearrangement uses TRBV5-1 and TRBJ2-7; D remains unclear. CDR3 DNA sequence: TGCGCCAGCAGCTTCCCCCCTTCCTACGAGCAGTACTTC. Translated, it gives CASSFPPSYEQYF.